The present TCR beta chain was sequenced within a study of blood T cell repertoires in COVID-19. Turning to the study itself: The United States, Italy and Spain supplied acute and convalescent COVID-19 samples. PBMCs, B-cell-depleted T cells, or T cells provided the cDNA or gDNA that made up the material.

Germline V CDR1 and CDR2: LNHDA, SQIVND (reference sequence). Trimming cost V 3 bases and J 2 bases; bases outside gene matches: 5. The CDR3 is 15 residues long. As originally analysed: Amplification of reference gene primers was used by the study to estimate nucleated cell counts. Sequenced by immunoSEQ multiplex PCR; TCRdb stores in-frame clones only, minus some. V, J and clone size reflect that table, while D and trimming were determined from the DNA. Of about 220,000 clones listed, roughly four fifths are singletons. What was sequenced was peripheral blood. The TCR originated in a middle-aged woman with active or convalescent COVID-19. V and J are TRBV19 and TRBJ2-3, with 7 positions matching TRBD2. CDR3 residues: CASSILAGDTDTQYF. In nucleotides, the CDR3 is TGTGCCAGTAGTATCCTCGCGGGGGACACAGATACGCAGTATTTT.